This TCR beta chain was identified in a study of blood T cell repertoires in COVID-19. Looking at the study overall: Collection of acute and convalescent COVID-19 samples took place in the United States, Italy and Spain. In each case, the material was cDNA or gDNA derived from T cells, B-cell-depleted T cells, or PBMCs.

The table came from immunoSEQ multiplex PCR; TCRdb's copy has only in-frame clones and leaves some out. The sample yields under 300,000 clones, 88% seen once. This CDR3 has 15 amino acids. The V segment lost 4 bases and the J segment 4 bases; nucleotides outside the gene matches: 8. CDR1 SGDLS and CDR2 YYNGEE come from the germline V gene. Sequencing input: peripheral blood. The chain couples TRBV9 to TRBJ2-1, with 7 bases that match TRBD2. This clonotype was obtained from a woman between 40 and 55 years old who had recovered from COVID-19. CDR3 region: CASSQAASGYNEQFF. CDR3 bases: TGTGCCAGCAGCCAGGCGGCTAGCGGATACAATGAGCAGTTCTTC.